The text below deals with one T cell receptor (beta chain). The antigen is not known. Trimming at V came to 4 bases and at J to 2 bases, leaving 9 bases not matched to a gene. CDR3 length: 17 amino acids. The germline V gene encodes CDR1 LNHDA and CDR2 SQIVND (reference sequence). In the PCR, 60 Vbeta and 13 Jbeta primers were used. Method: immunoSEQ multiplex PCR; TCRdb's copy keeps in-frame clones and lacks some. The sample has roughly 200,000 clones; 73% are singletons. These data come from a study of cytomegalovirus exposure and HLA in healthy donors. Study-level points and caveats: In a later analysis, donors in an Asian-associated ancestry cluster reportedly had fewer N-insertions in productive TCRs than the cohort mean.

This chain links TRBV19 with TRBJ2-1; 9 bases align to TRBD2. The receptor was derived from a woman aged 25 to 39 in good health and CMV-seronegative. The source material was PBMCs. The CDR3 loop is CASSRAGLADTYNEQFF. CDR3 nucleotides: TGTGCCAGTAGTAGGGCGGGACTAGCTGACACCTACAATGAGCAGTTCTTC.